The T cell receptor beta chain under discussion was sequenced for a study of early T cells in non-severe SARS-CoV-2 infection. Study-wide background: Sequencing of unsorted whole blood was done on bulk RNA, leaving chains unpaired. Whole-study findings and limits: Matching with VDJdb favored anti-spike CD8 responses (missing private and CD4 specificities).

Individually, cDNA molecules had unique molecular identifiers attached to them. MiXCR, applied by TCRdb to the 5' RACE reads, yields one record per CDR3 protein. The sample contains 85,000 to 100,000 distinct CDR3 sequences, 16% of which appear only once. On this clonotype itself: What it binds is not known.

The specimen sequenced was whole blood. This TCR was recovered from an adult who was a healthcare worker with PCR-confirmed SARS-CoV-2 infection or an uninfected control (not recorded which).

CDR3 coding DNA: TGTGCCAGCAGCTTAGTGCGAGGGGACCAGCATTTT. Its protein product is CASSLVRGDQHF. V usage is TRBV7-2 and J usage is TRBJ1-5, with a weak D call TRBD1 (5 bases). Per the germline V gene, CDR1 is SGHTA and CDR2 is FQGNSA. This CDR3 has 12 residues. V was cut by 1 base and J by 12 bases, with 10 bases left in between.